This T cell receptor (beta chain) was recorded in a study of tissue T cells after allogeneic stem cell transplantation. Findings of the study overall: Blood and spleen captured only part of the tissue TCR repertoire.

The sample's time point: mouse harvest day 14 after allogeneic transplant. Tail vein injection delivered 10^7 T-cell-depleted bone marrow cells and 10^6 splenic CD5+ T cells. Mice had MHC-mismatched B6 into BALB/c GVHD, sampled day 7 or 14. The CDR3 totals 14 residues. Trimming left V 2 bases short and J 3 bases short, with 9 bases between. In germline, CDR1 is SNHLY, CDR2 FYNGKV (reference sequence). TCRbeta CDR3 was sequenced at survey depth with template counts. The protocol was immunoSEQ multiplex PCR, while the TCRdb copy is restricted to in-frame clones and leaves out a portion. Counted here are a few thousand clones, roughly 30% occurring once; the ten biggest clones make up 6.5% to 8%. The table lists this clone with a few counts. The target antigen is unknown. Gene names denote mouse genes. The observed sequence ends 1 residue before the CDR3 terminus, with the missing tail filled in from the germline J gene.

J is TRBJ2-3 and V is TRBV3; D is possibly TRBD1 or TRBD2 (5 bases each). The specimen sequenced was skin. This sequence was found in a female BALB/c mouse given C57BL/6 T cells with graft-versus-host disease after an allogeneic hematopoietic cell transplant. CDR3 residues: CASSLSGRAETLYF. The part of the CDR3 DNA that was read is TGTGCCAGCAGCTTATCGGGGCGAGCAGAAACGCTGTAT.